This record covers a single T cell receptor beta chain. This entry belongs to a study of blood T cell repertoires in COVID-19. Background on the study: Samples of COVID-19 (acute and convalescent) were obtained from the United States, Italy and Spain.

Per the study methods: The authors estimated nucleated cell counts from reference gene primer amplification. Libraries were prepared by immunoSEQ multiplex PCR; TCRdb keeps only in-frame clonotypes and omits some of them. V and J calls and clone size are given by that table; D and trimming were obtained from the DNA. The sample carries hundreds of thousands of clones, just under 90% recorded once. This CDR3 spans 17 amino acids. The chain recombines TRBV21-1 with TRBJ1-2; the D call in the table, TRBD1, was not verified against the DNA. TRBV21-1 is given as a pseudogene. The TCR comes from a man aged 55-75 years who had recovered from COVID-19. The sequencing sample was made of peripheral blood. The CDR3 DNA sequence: TGTGCCAGCAGCAAAGAATTGGGACAGGAGGAAAACTATGGCTACACCTTC. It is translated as CASSKELGQEENYGYTF.